The next 25 T cell receptor beta chains were all read from a single sample in a study of control samples from healthy donors and cancer patients. Sequencing was performed with immunoSEQ multiplex PCR; in TCRdb, only in-frame clones are kept and a portion is missing. Of 150,000 to 180,000 clones listed, approximately 96% were seen once; the top ten hold about 5.6%. Source material: blood. The source of these receptors is a man aged 35 to 55 in good health.

J is TRBJ1-4 and V is TRBV7-8; D is unresolved. CDR3 length equals 15 residues. Germline CDR1 SGHVS, CDR2 FQNEAQ. The V end lost 1 base, the J end lost 4 bases, and 10 bases lay between the germline ends. The CDR3 here is CASSLVLGSNEKLFF. Here the CDR3 DNA reads TGTGCCAGCAGCTTAGTTCTGGGGAGTAATGAAAAACTGTTTTTT.

This clone occurred once. The chain joins TRBV7-2 to TRBJ2-6; weak D call: TRBD2 (5 bases). This CDR3 is built from 18 residues. The germline V and J ends were trimmed by 0 bases and 0 bases, with 12 bases remaining between them. The germline V gene has CDR1 SGHTA and CDR2 FQGNSA. Here the CDR3 DNA reads TGTGCCAGCAGCTTAGCGGGCCGGGGTGGCTCTGGGGCCAACGTCCTGACTTTC. Protein sequence: CASSLAGRGGSGANVLTF.

The J gene is TRBJ2-7, the V gene TRBV6-4; perhaps TRBD2 as D (7 bases). CDR3 size: 16 residues. V lost 7 bases and J lost 3, with 22 bases in between. Germline CDR1 is MRHNA and CDR2 is SNTAGT. CDR3: CASTLRGGASDYEQYF. For the CDR3, the DNA is TGTGCCAGCACCCTGAGGGGGGGGGCGTCGGACTACGAGCAGTACTTC.

V gene TRBV18 combines with J gene TRBJ2-7; 7 bases map to TRBD2. The germline V gene encodes CDR1 KGHSH and CDR2 LQKENI. V shed 3 bases and J 1 base; nucleotides not matched to a gene: 3. The CDR3 is 14 residues long. The CDR3 loop reads CASSPGGSSYEQYF. The DNA of the CDR3 is TGTGCCAGCTCACCCGGGGGGTCTTCCTACGAGCAGTACTTC.

The V call is TRBV5-1, the J call TRBJ2-7; 9 bases agree with TRBD1. V lost 4 bases to trimming and J lost 5 bases; unmatched junction nucleotides: 7. This CDR3 spans 14 amino acids. Looked up from germline, CDR1 is SGHRS and CDR2 is YFSETQ. As DNA, the CDR3 is TGCGCCAGCAGCCCGGACAGGGGAATCGACGAGCAGTACTTC. Translating gives CASSPDRGIDEQYF.

The chain recombines TRBV6-5 with TRBJ1-1; 8 bases agree with TRBD1. CDR1 and CDR2 from the germline V gene are MNHEY and SVGAGI. The CDR3 loop spans 12 amino acids. J gave up 5 bases and V 9 bases, and 5 bases lay outside the gene matches. DNA for the CDR3: TGTGCCAGTCAGGGGGCAGGTACTGAAGCTTTCTTT. Translating it yields CASQGAGTEAFF.

The chain is built from TRBV7-9 and TRBJ2-7; 8 positions agree with TRBD1. Germline trimming cut 3 bases from V and 4 bases from J; bases unmatched to any gene: 2. There are 13 residues in the CDR3. Germline loops: CDR1 SEHNR, CDR2 FQNEAQ (reference sequence). CDR3 loop: CASSFQGAYEQYF. DNA of the CDR3: TGTGCCAGCAGCTTTCAGGGGGCTTACGAGCAGTACTTC.

This clone is a singleton in its sample. V gene TRBV5-8 combines with J gene TRBJ1-2; D is unclear. The CDR3 has 15 residues. Per the germline V gene, CDR1 is SGHTS and CDR2 is YDEGEE. V was cut by 1 base and J by 1 base, with 11 bases left in between. The CDR3 sequence: CASSLWQASNYGYTF. As DNA, the CDR3 is TGTGCCAGCAGCTTGTGGCAGGCCAGTAACTATGGCTACACCTTC.

The chain couples TRBV27 to TRBJ2-7, with 8 bases lining up with TRBD1. This CDR3 contains 13 residues. The V and J ends lost 5 bases and 4 bases, in that order; junction bases with no gene match: 4. Germline V gives CDR1 MNHEY, CDR2 SMNVEV (reference sequence). This chain's CDR3 is CASSPGTGYEQYF. For the CDR3, the DNA is TGTGCCAGCAGTCCGGGGACAGGATACGAGCAGTACTTC.

V usage is TRBV4-1 and J usage is TRBJ2-7, with TRBD2 identical over 9 bases. V shed 4 bases, J shed 3 bases, and the junction held 10 bases outside the gene matches. The CDR3 length is 16 residues. Per germline, CDR1 MGHRA and CDR2 YSYEKL. In nucleotides, the CDR3 is TGCGCCAGCAGCCTTCCCCCGGTAGCGGGGGACTACGAGCAGTACTTC. Residues: CASSLPPVAGDYEQYF.

This chain connects TRBV27 to TRBJ1-4; 7 nucleotides align to TRBD1. The trim removed 5 bases at V and 5 bases at J, leaving 8 bases unmatched. The CDR3 extends over 15 amino acids. CDR1 is MNHEY and CDR2 is SMNVEV in the germline V gene (reference sequence). CDR3 coding DNA: TGTGCCAGCAGTAGAAAGGGGGCCGGGAATGAAAAACTGTTTTTT. Its translation: CASSRKGAGNEKLFF.

The genes are TRBV6-5 and TRBJ2-5; D is unclear. The germline V and J ends were trimmed by 0 bases and 1 base, with 9 bases remaining between them. This CDR3 spans 15 amino acids. Germline lookup yields CDR1 MNHEY and CDR2 SVGAGI. The CDR3 protein is CASSYSSATQETQYF. CDR3 in DNA: TGTGCCAGCAGTTACTCGTCCGCAACCCAAGAGACCCAGTACTTC.

V usage is TRBV19 and J usage is TRBJ1-6; D unresolved. CDR1 is LNHDA, CDR2 SQIVND, per germline (reference sequence). The CDR3 sequence is 16 residues long. Trimming removed 1 base at V and 4 bases at J, with 11 bases between. The CDR3 spells CASSIVGRLYNSPLHF. CDR3 bases: TGTGCCAGTAGTATAGTAGGACGGCTGTATAATTCACCCCTCCACTTT.

A few counts support this clone. The rearrangement links TRBV4-2 to TRBJ1-4; 9 positions match TRBD1. V lost 0 bases and J lost 5; bases outside the gene matches: 4. This CDR3 is built from 16 residues. Germline-derived CDR1 and CDR2 are LGHNA and YNFKEQ. The CDR3, as DNA: TGTGCCAGCAGCCAAGATTCCGGGACAGGGAATGAAAAACTGTTTTTT. Its translation: CASSQDSGTGNEKLFF.

This clone was observed once. The rearrangement uses TRBV5-5 and TRBJ1-1; D remains unclear. This CDR3 comprises 14 residues. Germline CDR1 is SGHKS and CDR2 is YYEKEE (reference sequence). Trimming left V 0 bases short and J 3 bases short, with 9 bases between. CDR3 protein: CASSLGPLDTEAFF. The DNA of the CDR3 is TGTGCCAGCAGCTTGGGCCCGTTGGACACTGAAGCTTTCTTT.

The chain uses TRBV28 and TRBJ1-1, with D perhaps matching TRBD1 (5 bases). CDR1 is MDHEN and CDR2 is SYDVKM in the germline V gene. This CDR3 contains 16 residues. Between the trimmed V and J ends, which lost 5 bases and 0 bases, there was a span of 16 bases. This CDR3 is CASSLRDGRMNTEAFF. In DNA form, the CDR3 reads TGTGCCAGCAGTCTCCGGGACGGGAGAATGAACACTGAAGCTTTCTTT.

The V and J genes are TRBV3-1 (or the pseudogene TRBV3-2) and TRBJ2-2; 9 positions match TRBD2. V trimming: 5 bases; J trimming: 7 bases; junction bases outside the gene matches: 14. Germline CDR1 and CDR2: LGHDT and YNNKEL (reference sequence). The CDR3 sequence is 17 residues long. CDR3 residues: CASSNSLAGGLGGELFF. CDR3 DNA sequence: TGTGCCAGCAGCAACAGTCTTGCGGGGGGGCTCGGCGGGGAGCTGTTTTTT.

This chain joins TRBV7-9 and TRBJ1-3; D not certain. Germline V lookup: CDR1 SEHNR, CDR2 FQNEAQ (reference sequence). Trimming took 6 bases from V and 2 from J, leaving 17 bases between them. The CDR3 totals 16 residues. CDR3 DNA: TGTGCCAGCAGTTCAGGACCGATCTCGCCTGGAAACACCATATATTTT. Protein product: CASSSGPISPGNTIYF. The variable domain in full, completed from reference TRBV7-9 and TRBJ1-3, reads DTGVSQNPRHKITKRGQNVTFRCDPISEHNRLYWYRQTLGQGPEFLTYFQNEAQLEKSRLLSDRFSAERPKGSFSTLEIQRTEQGDSAMYLCASSSGPISPGNTIYFGEGSWLTVV.

The V and J genes are TRBV24-1 and TRBJ1-2, with a weak D call TRBD1 (6 bases). Per germline, CDR1 KGHDR and CDR2 SFDVKD. This CDR3 has 14 amino acids. V shed 4 bases and J shed 2 bases, with 10 bases lying between them. CDR3 coding DNA: TGTGCCACCAGTGACCCCCAGGGGAACTATGGCTACACCTTC. It is translated as CATSDPQGNYGYTF.

V usage is TRBV24-1 and J usage is TRBJ2-1; D gene ambiguous. The CDR3 sequence is 14 residues long. Germline values: CDR1 KGHDR, CDR2 SFDVKD. V lost 5 bases and J 7 bases, leaving 14 bases between the germline ends. The CDR3 is CATSGTLDENEQFF. For the CDR3, the DNA is TGTGCCACCAGTGGAACTCTGGACGAGAATGAGCAGTTCTTC.

The chain combines TRBV24-1 with TRBJ2-3; D remains ambiguous. V dropped 5 bases and J dropped 6 bases, with 8 bases sitting between them. The CDR3 is 12 residues long. CDR1 and CDR2 (germline): KGHDR, SFDVKD. The CDR3 loop is CATSGDWDTQYF. The CDR3 region has the DNA TGTGCCACCAGTGGGGATTGGGATACGCAGTATTTT.

This chain joins TRBV5-1 and TRBJ1-5; perhaps TRBD1 as D (5 bases). Germline-derived CDR1 and CDR2 are SGHRS and YFSETQ. This CDR3 comprises 15 residues. Trimming pared 4 bases from V and 0 bases from J, leaving 11 bases between. CDR3 protein: CASSQGPNSNQPQHF. DNA for the CDR3: TGCGCCAGCAGCCAGGGACCGAATAGCAATCAGCCCCAGCATTTT.

V is TRBV6-6 and J is TRBJ1-2, with unresolved D. V was trimmed by 5 bases and J by 8 bases, leaving 9 bases between them. Germline V gene sequence: CDR1 MNHNY, CDR2 SVGAGI (reference sequence). The CDR3 is 11 residues long. The CDR3 bases are TGTGCCAGCAGTCAGGTTTTCGGCTACACCTTC. The encoded protein is CASSQVFGYTF.

The rearrangement uses TRBV7-9 and TRBJ1-5, with TRBD1 identical over 7 bases. CDR1 is SEHNR, CDR2 FQNEAQ, per germline (reference sequence). Trimming cost V 3 bases and J 10 bases; bases outside gene matches: 9. There are 14 residues in the CDR3. In nucleotides, the CDR3 is TGTGCCAGCAGCTTTGGGACAGAGAGGGCTCCCCAGCATTTT. It translates to CASSFGTERAPQHF.

CDR3 protein: CASSLGEGEQYF. DNA of the CDR3: TGTGCCAGCAGCTTAGGTGAGGGGGAGCAGTACTTC. The chain employs TRBV7-6 and TRBJ2-7; D is possibly TRBD1 or TRBD2 (5 bases each). Trimming left V 1 base short and J 7 bases short, with 8 bases between. The CDR3 is 12 residues long. The germline V gene has CDR1 SGHVS and CDR2 FNYEAQ.